The entry below describes one T cell receptor beta chain. This entry is derived from a study of T cells after yellow fever vaccination. TCRdb reprocessed the 5' RACE reads with MiXCR, giving one entry per CDR3 protein. The data contain around 300,000 distinct CDR3 sequences, roughly 4.3% of them seen just once; the ten biggest clones take up 20% to 25%. CDR1 is MNHEY and CDR2 is SMNVEV in the germline V gene (reference sequence). The CDR3 has 16 residues. V dropped 7 bases and J dropped 4; count of bases not matched to a gene: 12. The chain is built from TRBV27 and TRBJ1-5, with 8 bases matching TRBD1. The sequenced sample was PBMCs, obtained 5 days after the yellow fever booster vaccination. The TCR was taken from a man between 18 and 29 years old who received the YFV17D yellow fever vaccine. The CDR3 protein is CASTLADRAGNQPQHF. The CDR3 coding sequence is TGTGCCAGCACCCTCGCGGACAGGGCTGGGAATCAGCCCCAGCATTTT.